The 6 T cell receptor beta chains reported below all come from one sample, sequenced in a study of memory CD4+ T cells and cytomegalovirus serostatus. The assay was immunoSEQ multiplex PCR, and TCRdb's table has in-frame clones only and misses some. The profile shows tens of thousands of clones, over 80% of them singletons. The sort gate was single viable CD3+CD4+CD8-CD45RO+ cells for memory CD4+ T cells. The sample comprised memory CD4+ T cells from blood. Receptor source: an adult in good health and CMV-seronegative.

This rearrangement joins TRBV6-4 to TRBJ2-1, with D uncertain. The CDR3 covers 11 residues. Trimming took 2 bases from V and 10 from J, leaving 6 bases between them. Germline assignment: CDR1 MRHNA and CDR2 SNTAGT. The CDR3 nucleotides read TGTGCCAGCAGTGACGGGCTAGAGCAGTTCTTC. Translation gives CASSDGLEQFF.

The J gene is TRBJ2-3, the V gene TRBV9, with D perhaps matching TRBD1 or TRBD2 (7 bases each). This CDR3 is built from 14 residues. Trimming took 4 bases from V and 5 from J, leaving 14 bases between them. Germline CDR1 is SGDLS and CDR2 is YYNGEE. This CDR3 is CASSKGGGGDTQYF. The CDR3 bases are TGTGCCAGCAGCAAGGGAGGGGGCGGAGATACGCAGTATTTT.

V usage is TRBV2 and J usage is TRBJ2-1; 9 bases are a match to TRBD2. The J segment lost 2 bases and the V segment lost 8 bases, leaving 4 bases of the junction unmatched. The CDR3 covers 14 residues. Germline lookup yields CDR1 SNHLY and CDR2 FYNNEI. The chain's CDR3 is CASSAGGPYNEQFF. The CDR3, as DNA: TGTGCCAGCTCGGCGGGGGGGCCCTACAATGAGCAGTTCTTC.

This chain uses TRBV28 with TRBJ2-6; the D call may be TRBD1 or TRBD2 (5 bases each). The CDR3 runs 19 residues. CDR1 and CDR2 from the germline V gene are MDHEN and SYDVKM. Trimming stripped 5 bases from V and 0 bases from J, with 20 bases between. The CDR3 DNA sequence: TGTGCCAGCAGTCCGCCGGGACGGTCGTGGGGCTCTGGGGCCAACGTCCTGACTTTC. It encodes CASSPPGRSWGSGANVLTF.

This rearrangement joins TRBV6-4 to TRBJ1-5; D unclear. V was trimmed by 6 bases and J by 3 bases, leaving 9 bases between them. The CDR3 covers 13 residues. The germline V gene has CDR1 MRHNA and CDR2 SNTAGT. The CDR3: CASSQEDNQPQHF. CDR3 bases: TGTGCCAGCAGCCAGGAAGACAATCAGCCCCAGCATTTT.

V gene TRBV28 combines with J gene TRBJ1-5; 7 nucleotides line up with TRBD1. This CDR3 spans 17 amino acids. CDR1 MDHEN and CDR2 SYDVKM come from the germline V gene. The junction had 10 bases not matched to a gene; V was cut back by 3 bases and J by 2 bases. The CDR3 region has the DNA TGTGCCAGCAGTTTGGCACAGGGGTTTAGGGGCAATCAGCCCCAGCATTTT. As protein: CASSLAQGFRGNQPQHF. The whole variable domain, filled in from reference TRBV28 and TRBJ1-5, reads DVKVTQSSRYLVKRTGEKVFLECVQDMDHENMFWYRQDPGLGLRLIYFSYDVKMKEKGDIPEGYSVSREKKERFSLILESASTNQTSMYLCASSLAQGFRGNQPQHFGDGTRLSIL.